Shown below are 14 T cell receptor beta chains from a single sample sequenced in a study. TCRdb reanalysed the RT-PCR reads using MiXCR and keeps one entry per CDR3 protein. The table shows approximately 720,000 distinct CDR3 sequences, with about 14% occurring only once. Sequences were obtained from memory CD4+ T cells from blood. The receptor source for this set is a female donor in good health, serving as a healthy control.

The CDR3, as DNA: TGCAGCGTATTAAAGATAGGCAACACTGAAGCTTTCTTT. The encoded protein is CSVLKIGNTEAFF. This chain uses TRBV29-1 with TRBJ1-1, with D unclear. Trimming took off 6 bases at V and 2 bases at J, with 13 bases between the two ends. From germline, CDR1 is SQVTM and CDR2 ANQGSEA. CDR3 length equals 13 residues.

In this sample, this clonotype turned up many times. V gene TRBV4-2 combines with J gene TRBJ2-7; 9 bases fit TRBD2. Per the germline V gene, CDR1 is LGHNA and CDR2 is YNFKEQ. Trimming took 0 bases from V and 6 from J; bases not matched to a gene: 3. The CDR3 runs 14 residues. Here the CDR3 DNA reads TGTGCCAGCAGCCAAGATAGTAGCGGGGGCGAGCAGTACTTC. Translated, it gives CASSQDSSGGEQYF.

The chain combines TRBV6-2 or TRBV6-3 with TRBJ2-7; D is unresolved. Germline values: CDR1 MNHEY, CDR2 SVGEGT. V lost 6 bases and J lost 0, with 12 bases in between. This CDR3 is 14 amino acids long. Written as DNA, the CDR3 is TGTGCCAGCAGGGGTTTAGGGTCCTCCTACGAGCAGTACTTC. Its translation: CASRGLGSSYEQYF.

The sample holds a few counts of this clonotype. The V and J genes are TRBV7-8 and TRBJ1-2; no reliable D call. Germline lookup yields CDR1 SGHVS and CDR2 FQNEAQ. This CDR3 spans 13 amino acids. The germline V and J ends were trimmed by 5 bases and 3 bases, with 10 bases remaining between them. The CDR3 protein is CASSRGNDYGYTF. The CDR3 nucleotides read TGTGCCAGCAGCCGAGGGAATGACTATGGCTACACCTTC.

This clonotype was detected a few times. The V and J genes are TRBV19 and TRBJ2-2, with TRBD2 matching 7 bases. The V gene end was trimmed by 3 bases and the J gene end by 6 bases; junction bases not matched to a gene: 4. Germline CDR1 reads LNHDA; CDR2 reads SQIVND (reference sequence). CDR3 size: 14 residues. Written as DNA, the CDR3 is TGTGCCAGTAGTATTGGGCGGGAGCCCGGGGAGCTGTTTTTT. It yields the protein CASSIGREPGELFF.

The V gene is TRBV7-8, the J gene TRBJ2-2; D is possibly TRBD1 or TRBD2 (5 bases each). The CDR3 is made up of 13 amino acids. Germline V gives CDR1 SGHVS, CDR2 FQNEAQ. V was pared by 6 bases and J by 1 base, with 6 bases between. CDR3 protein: CASRRGNTGELFF. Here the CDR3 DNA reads TGTGCCAGCAGGAGGGGGAACACCGGGGAGCTGTTTTTT.

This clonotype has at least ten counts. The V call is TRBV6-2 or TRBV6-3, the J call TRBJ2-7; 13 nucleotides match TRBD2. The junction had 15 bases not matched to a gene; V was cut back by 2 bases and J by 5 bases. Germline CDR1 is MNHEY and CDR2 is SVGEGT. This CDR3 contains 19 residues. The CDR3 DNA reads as TGTGCCAGCAGTTACCCGACTAGCGGGAGGACCGGACCTGGGGACGAGCAGTACTTC. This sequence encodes CASSYPTSGRTGPGDEQYF.

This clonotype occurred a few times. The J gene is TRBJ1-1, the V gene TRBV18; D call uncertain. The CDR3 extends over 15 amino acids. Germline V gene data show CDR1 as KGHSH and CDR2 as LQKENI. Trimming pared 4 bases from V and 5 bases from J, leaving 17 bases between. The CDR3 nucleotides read TGTGCCAGCTCACGAGATCGGGTTGTGGAAACTGAAGCTTTCTTT. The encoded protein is CASSRDRVVETEAFF.

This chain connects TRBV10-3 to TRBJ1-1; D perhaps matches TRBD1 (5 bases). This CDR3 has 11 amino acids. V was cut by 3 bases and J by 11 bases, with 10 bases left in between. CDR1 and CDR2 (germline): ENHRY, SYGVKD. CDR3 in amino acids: CAISDGTEAFF. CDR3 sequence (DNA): TGTGCCATCAGTGATGGGACGGAGGCTTTCTTT.

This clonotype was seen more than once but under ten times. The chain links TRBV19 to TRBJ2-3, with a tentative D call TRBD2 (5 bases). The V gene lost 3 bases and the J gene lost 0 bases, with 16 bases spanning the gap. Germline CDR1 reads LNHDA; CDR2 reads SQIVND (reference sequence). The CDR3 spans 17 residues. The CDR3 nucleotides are TGTGCCAGTAGTATCCGGGCGCCGGGATCTAGCACAGATACGCAGTATTTT. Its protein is CASSIRAPGSSTDTQYF.

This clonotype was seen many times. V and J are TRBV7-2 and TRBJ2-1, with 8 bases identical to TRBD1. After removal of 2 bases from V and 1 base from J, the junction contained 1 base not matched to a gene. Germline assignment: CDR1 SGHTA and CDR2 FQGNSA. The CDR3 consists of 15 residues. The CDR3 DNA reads TGTGCCAGCAGCTTACGACAGGGGTCCTACAATGAGCAGTTCTTC. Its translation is CASSLRQGSYNEQFF.

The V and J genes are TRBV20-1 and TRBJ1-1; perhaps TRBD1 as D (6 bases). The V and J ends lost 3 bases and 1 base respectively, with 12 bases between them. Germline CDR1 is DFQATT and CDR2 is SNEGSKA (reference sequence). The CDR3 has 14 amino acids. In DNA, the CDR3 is TGCAGTGCTAGGAAGGGGGGAGCGAACACTGAAGCTTTCTTT. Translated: CSARKGGANTEAFF.

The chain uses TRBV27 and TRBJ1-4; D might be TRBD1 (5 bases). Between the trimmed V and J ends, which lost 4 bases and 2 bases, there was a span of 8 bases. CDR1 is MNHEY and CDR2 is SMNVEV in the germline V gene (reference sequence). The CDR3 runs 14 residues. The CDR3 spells CASSSGLTNEKLFF. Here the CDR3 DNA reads TGTGCCAGCAGTTCGGGACTGACTAATGAAAAACTGTTTTTT.

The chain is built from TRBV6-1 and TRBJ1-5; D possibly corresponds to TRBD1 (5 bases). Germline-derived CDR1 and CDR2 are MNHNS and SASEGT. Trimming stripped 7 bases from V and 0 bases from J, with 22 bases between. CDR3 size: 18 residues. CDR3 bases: TGTGCCAGCACAAAGACAGTCGGACAACCGAATAGCAATCAGCCCCAGCATTTT. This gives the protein CASTKTVGQPNSNQPQHF.